The 3 T cell receptor beta chains below were found in one sample sequenced in a study of blood T cell repertoires in COVID-19. Sequenced by immunoSEQ multiplex PCR; TCRdb stores in-frame clones only, minus some. The table shows 35,000 to 50,000 clones, with about 85% occurring only once. Sequencing used peripheral blood. The receptors stem from a woman aged 70 to 79 in a cohort sampled during active COVID-19.

The chain combines TRBV7-2 with TRBJ1-2; D remains unclear. CDR1 is SGHTA and CDR2 is FQGNSA in the germline V gene. CDR3 length equals 12 residues. With 1 base removed from V and 5 bases from J, the gap between germline ends came to 5 bases. As DNA, the CDR3 is TGTGCCAGCAGCTTAGGGCGGTATGGCTACACCTTC. Translation gives CASSLGRYGYTF.

The chain joins TRBV19 to TRBJ2-1; 8 bases map to TRBD1. V shed 5 bases and J 9 bases; nucleotides not matched to a gene: 15. The germline V gene has CDR1 LNHDA and CDR2 SQIVND (reference sequence). The CDR3 runs 16 residues. The CDR3 DNA sequence: TGTGCCAGTAGTCCGACAGGGGCCCGCCGGATCGGTGAGCAGTTCTTC. This sequence encodes CASSPTGARRIGEQFF.

This chain joins TRBV19 and TRBJ1-5; 7 bases line up with TRBD1. The V gene's germline CDR1 is LNHDA and CDR2 SQIVND (reference sequence). With 1 base clipped from V and 7 bases from J, the junction kept 4 bases outside the gene matches. This CDR3 is 14 amino acids long. The chain's CDR3 is CASSIGQGGQPQHF. The CDR3 nucleotides read TGTGCCAGTAGTATAGGACAGGGAGGACAGCCCCAGCATTTT. The variable domain in full, with the rest retrieved from reference TRBV19 and TRBJ1-5, is DGGITQSPKYLFRKEGQNVTLSCEQNLNHDAMYWYRQDPGQGLRLIYYSQIVNDFQKGDIAEGYSVSREKKESFPLTVTSAQKNPTAFYLCASSIGQGGQPQHFGDGTRLSIL.